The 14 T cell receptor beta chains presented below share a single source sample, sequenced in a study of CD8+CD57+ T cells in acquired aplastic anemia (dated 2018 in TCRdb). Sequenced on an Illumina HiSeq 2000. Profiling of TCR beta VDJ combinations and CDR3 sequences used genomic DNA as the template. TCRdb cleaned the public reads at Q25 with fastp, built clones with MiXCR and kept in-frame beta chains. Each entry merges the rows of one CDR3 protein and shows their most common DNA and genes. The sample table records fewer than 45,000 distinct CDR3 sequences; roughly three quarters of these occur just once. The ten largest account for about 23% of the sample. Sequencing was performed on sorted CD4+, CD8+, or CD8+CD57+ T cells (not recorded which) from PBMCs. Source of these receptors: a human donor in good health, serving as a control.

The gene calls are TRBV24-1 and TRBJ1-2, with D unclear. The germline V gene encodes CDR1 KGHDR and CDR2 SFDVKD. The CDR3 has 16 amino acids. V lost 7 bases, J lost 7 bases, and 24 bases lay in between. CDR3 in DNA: TGTGCCACCAGCGAAAGTGGGAGGGCTCAGGCGAGTGGCTACACCTTC. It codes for CATSESGRAQASGYTF.

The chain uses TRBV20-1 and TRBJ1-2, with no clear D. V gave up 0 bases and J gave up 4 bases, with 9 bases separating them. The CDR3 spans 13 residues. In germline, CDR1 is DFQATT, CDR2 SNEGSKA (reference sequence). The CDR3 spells CSARDQDAYGYTF. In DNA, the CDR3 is TGCAGTGCTAGAGATCAGGACGCCTATGGCTACACCTTC.

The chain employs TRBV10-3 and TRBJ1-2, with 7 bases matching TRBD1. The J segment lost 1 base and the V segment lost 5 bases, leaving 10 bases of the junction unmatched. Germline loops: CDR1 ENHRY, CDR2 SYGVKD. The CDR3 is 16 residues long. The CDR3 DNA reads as TGTGCCATCAGTCAAACGAGGGGACAGAATAACTATGGCTACACCTTC. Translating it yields CAISQTRGQNNYGYTF.

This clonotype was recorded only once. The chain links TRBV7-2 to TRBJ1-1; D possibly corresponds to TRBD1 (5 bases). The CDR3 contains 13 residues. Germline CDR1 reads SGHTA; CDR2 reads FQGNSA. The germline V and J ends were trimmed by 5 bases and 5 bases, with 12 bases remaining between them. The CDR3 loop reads CASSPGPTTEAFF. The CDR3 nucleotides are TGTGCCAGCAGCCCGGGACCGACAACTGAAGCTTTCTTT.

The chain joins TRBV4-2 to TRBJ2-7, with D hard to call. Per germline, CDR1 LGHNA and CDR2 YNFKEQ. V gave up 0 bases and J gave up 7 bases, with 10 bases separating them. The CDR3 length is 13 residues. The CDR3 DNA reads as TGTGCCAGCAGCCAAGAGGGGTCGTGGGAGCAGTACTTC. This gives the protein CASSQEGSWEQYF.

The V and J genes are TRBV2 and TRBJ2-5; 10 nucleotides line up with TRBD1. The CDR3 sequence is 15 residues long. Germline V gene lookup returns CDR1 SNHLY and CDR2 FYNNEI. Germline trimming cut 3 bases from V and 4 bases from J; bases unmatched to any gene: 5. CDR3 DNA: TGTGCCAGCAGTGAGTGGACAGGGGGAGGAGAGACCCAGTACTTC. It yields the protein CASSEWTGGGETQYF. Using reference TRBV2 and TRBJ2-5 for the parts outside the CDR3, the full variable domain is EPEVTQTPSHQVTQMGQEVILRCVPISNHLYFYWYRQILGQKVEFLVSFYNNEISEKSEIFDDQFSVERPDGSNFTLKIRSTKLEDSAMYFCASSEWTGGGETQYFGPGTRLLVL.

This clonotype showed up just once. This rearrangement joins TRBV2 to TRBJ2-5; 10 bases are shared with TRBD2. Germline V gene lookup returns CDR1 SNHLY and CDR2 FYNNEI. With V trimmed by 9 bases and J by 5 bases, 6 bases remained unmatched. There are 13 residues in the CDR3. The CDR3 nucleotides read TGTGCCAGTAGTAGCGGGGGGCAGGAGACCCAGTACTTC. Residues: CASSSGGQETQYF.

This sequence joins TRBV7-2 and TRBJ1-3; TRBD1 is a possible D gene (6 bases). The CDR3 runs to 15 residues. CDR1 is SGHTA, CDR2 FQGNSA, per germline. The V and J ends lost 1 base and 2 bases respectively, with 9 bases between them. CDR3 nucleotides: TGTGCCAGCAGCTTAGGAGGGGACACTGGAAACACCATATATTTT. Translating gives CASSLGGDTGNTIYF.

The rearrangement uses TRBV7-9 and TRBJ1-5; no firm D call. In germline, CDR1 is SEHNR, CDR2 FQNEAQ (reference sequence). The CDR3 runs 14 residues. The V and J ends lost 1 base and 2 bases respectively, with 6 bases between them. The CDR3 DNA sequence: TGTGCCAGCAGCTTAGATACGGGCAATCAGCCCCAGCATTTT. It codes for CASSLDTGNQPQHF.

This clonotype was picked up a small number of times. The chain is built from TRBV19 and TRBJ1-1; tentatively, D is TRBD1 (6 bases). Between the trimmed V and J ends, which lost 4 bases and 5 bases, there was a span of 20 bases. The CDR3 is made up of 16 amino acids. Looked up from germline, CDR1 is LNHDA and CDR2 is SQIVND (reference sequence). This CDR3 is CASSKGGRVGGTEAFF. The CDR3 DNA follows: TGTGCCAGTAGTAAGGGGGGCAGGGTAGGTGGGACTGAAGCTTTCTTT.

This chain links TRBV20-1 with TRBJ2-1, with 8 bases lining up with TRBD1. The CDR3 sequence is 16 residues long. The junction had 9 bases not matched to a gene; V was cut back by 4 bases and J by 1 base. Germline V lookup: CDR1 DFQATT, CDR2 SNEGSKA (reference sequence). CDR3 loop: CSATLTTGVSYNEQFF. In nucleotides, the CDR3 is TGCAGTGCTACTTTGACGACAGGGGTGTCCTACAATGAGCAGTTCTTC.

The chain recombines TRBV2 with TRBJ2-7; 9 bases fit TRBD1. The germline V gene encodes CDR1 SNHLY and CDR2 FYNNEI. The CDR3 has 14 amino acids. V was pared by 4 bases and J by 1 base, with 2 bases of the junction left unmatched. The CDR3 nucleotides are TGTGCCAGCAGTGCACAGGGGGCATCCTACGAGCAGTACTTC. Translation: CASSAQGASYEQYF.

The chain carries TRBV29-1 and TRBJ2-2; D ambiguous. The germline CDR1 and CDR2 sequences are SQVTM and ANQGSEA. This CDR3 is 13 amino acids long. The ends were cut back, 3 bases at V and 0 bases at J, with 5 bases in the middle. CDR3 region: CSVEPTNTGELFF. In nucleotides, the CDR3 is TGCAGCGTTGAGCCGACGAACACCGGGGAGCTGTTTTTT.

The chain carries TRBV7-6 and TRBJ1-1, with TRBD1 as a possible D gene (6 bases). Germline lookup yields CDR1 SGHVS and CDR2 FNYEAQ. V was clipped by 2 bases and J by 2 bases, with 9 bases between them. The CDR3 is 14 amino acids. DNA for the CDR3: TGTGCCAGCAGCTTAACAGGGATCAACACTGAAGCTTTCTTT. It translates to CASSLTGINTEAFF.